A single sample is the source of the 30 T cell receptor beta chains below, sequenced in a study of T cells expressing NK-cell markers. TCRdb derives one entry per CDR3 protein from the 5' RACE reads, leaving out DNA. In total, the table holds some 440,000 distinct CDR3 sequences. The sequencing sample was made of blood T cells: a sorted CD56 or NKG2C T cell subset, CD4+ or CD8+ T cells, or bulk PBMC T cells (not recorded which). The receptors were gathered from a woman in her forties or fifties in good health.

V is TRBV4-1 and J is TRBJ2-2; there is no DNA to check the TCRdb D call of TRBD2. Germline lookup yields CDR1 MGHRA and CDR2 YSYEKL. The CDR3 is 18 residues long. The CDR3 loop is CASSQDSLAGWNTGELFF.

This rearrangement joins TRBV5-1 to TRBJ2-2; the TRBD2 assignment by TCRdb is unverifiable without DNA. There are 17 residues in the CDR3. The V gene's germline CDR1 is SGHRS and CDR2 YFSETQ. CDR3 amino acids: CASGRSPSAWNTGELFF.

The rearrangement uses TRBV6-5 and TRBJ2-7. The CDR3 runs 13 residues. In germline, CDR1 is MNHEY, CDR2 SVGAGI. CDR3 sequence: CATSWLEMTEQYF.

This chain links TRBV3-1 with TRBJ2-2; TCRdb outputs TRBD1, but without DNA this stays unchecked. The CDR3 runs to 14 residues. Germline values: CDR1 LGHDT, CDR2 YNNKEL (reference sequence). The CDR3 is CASSQWDRSGELFF.

The CDR3 here is CASSVGDTAYNEQFF. The genes are TRBV27 and TRBJ2-1; with no DNA, the TCRdb D assignment of TRBD1 cannot be verified. CDR3 size: 15 residues. Germline-derived CDR1 and CDR2 are MNHEY and SMNVEV (reference sequence).

The gene calls are TRBV6-5 and TRBJ2-3. Looked up from germline, CDR1 is MNHEY and CDR2 is SVGAGI. The CDR3 loop spans 14 amino acids. CDR3 sequence: CASSSWIRQDTQYF.

This chain links TRBV3-1 with TRBJ2-7; TCRdb indicates TRBD1, and absent DNA this call remains unverified. In germline, CDR1 is LGHDT, CDR2 YNNKEL (reference sequence). This CDR3 is 16 amino acids long. CDR3 residues: CASSQEKGQGVYEQYF.

The rearrangement joins TRBV7-9 to TRBJ2-2; as DNA is missing, the TRBD2 call by TCRdb cannot be tested. Looked up from germline, CDR1 is SEHNR and CDR2 is FQNEAQ (reference sequence). This CDR3 is 14 amino acids long. The CDR3 reads CASRRTALGGELFF.

This chain connects TRBV20-1 to TRBJ2-5; the TRBD1 assignment by TCRdb is unverifiable without DNA. The CDR3 runs to 12 residues. Germline V gives CDR1 DFQATT, CDR2 SNEGSKA (reference sequence). The CDR3 protein is CSAPGARETQYF.

The chain is built from TRBV12-3 or TRBV12-4 and TRBJ2-2; TCRdb proposes TRBD1, but this gene call is untestable without DNA. This CDR3 region has 14 residues. CDR3 amino acids: CASSWEVLTGELFF.

This sequence joins TRBV6-5 and TRBJ2-1; TCRdb returns TRBD2, unconfirmable since there is no DNA. The CDR3 spans 14 residues. Germline V gene sequence: CDR1 MNHEY, CDR2 SVGAGI. The chain's CDR3 is CASSYWREGDEQFF.

The J gene is TRBJ1-2, the V gene TRBV3-1; TCRdb returns TRBD1, unconfirmable since there is no DNA. This CDR3 region has 13 residues. Germline V gene data show CDR1 as LGHDT and CDR2 as YNNKEL (reference sequence). CDR3 protein: CASSLEGGYGYTF. Together with reference TRBV3-1 and TRBJ1-2, the CDR3 gives the full variable domain: DTAVSQTPKYLVTQMGNDKSIKCEQNLGHDTMYWYKQDSKKFLKIMFSYNNKELIINETVPNRFSPKSPDKAHLNLHINSLELGDSAVYFCASSLEGGYGYTFGSGTRLTVV.

The V call is TRBV4-1, the J call TRBJ2-7; absent DNA, TCRdb's TRBD1 call cannot be checked. This CDR3 spans 15 amino acids. In germline, CDR1 is MGHRA, CDR2 YSYEKL. The CDR3 is CASSQDQTGPWEQYF.

This sequence joins TRBV29-1 and TRBJ2-7; TCRdb's D call of TRBD1 is untestable without DNA. Germline lookup yields CDR1 SQVTM and CDR2 ANQGSEA. The CDR3 contains 12 residues. The CDR3 sequence: CSVDRGNYEQYF.

The chain uses TRBV20-1 and TRBJ2-3; no DNA is available, so the TRBD2 call from TCRdb remains unchecked. Germline CDR1 and CDR2: DFQATT and SNEGSKA (reference sequence). The CDR3 is 15 residues long. CDR3 residues: CSAIAGLLNTDTQYF.

The chain uses TRBV6-2 or TRBV6-3 and TRBJ2-3; TCRdb's D call, TRBD2, is unchecked because there is no DNA. The CDR3 sequence is 15 residues long. Germline V CDR1 and CDR2: MNHEY, SVGEGT. This CDR3 reads CASSYGTTSTYTQYF.

The V call is TRBV3-1, the J call TRBJ2-2; TCRdb lists TRBD1, though no DNA is available to test this call. From germline, CDR1 is LGHDT and CDR2 YNNKEL (reference sequence). The CDR3 has 14 amino acids. The CDR3 loop reads CASSPRTSVGELFF.

This rearrangement joins TRBV3-1 to TRBJ2-7. Germline V gene sequence: CDR1 LGHDT, CDR2 YNNKEL (reference sequence). The CDR3 is 15 residues long. The chain's CDR3 is CASSQVGESRYEQYF.

This chain connects TRBV20-1 to TRBJ2-1; TCRdb designates TRBD2, a call that cannot be tested without DNA. Germline loops: CDR1 DFQATT, CDR2 SNEGSKA (reference sequence). The CDR3 covers 14 residues. CDR3 residues: CSARASGSRDEQFF.

The gene calls are TRBV5-1 and TRBJ2-2; the D gene TCRdb calls, TRBD1, cannot be checked with no DNA. CDR1 is SGHRS, CDR2 YFSETQ, per germline. The CDR3 totals 16 residues. Here the CDR3 reads CASSYNRATGAGELFF.

The V and J genes are TRBV9 and TRBJ2-1. The CDR3 loop spans 16 amino acids. Germline CDR1 and CDR2: SGDLS and YYNGEE. CDR3 sequence: CASSVAAAGAPNEQFF.

The rearrangement joins TRBV7-9 to TRBJ1-2. Germline CDR1 is SEHNR and CDR2 is FQNEAQ (reference sequence). This CDR3 spans 12 amino acids. CDR3: CASSLTTYGYTF.

The J gene is TRBJ2-7, the V gene TRBV6-1. This CDR3 comprises 14 residues. Germline V gene lookup returns CDR1 MNHNS and CDR2 SASEGT. The CDR3: CASKQLTISYEQYF.

The rearrangement joins TRBV4-1 to TRBJ1-1; TCRdb lists TRBD1, though no DNA is available to test this call. Germline-derived CDR1 and CDR2 are MGHRA and YSYEKL. CDR3 size: 16 residues. CDR3 sequence: CASSQTTGARNTEAFF.

The chain couples TRBV10-3 to TRBJ2-1; with no DNA, the TCRdb D assignment of TRBD1 cannot be verified. There are 13 residues in the CDR3. Germline CDR1 is ENHRY and CDR2 is SYGVKD. CDR3 protein: CAISVWDSNEQFF.

The rearrangement uses TRBV6-6 and TRBJ1-1; the TCRdb call, TRBD1, lacks DNA for checking. The CDR3 loop spans 12 amino acids. Germline CDR1 reads MNHNY; CDR2 reads SVGAGI (reference sequence). CDR3: CASRDRTGGAFF.

This sequence joins TRBV29-1 and TRBJ2-5. The V gene's germline CDR1 is SQVTM and CDR2 ANQGSEA. This CDR3 region has 12 residues. This chain's CDR3 is CSVARSRETQYF.

The chain carries TRBV6-6 and TRBJ2-3; absent DNA, TCRdb's TRBD2 call cannot be checked. CDR1 and CDR2 from the germline V gene are MNHNY and SVGAGI (reference sequence). CDR3 length: 11 amino acids. The CDR3 region is CASKRADTQYF.

This sequence joins TRBV12-3 or TRBV12-4 and TRBJ2-7; the D call of TRBD2 rests on TCRdb alone, since no DNA is present to check it. The CDR3 has 15 residues. Here the CDR3 reads CASSPQTMGSSEQYF.

V gene TRBV5-6 combines with J gene TRBJ2-5; TCRdb designates TRBD2, a call that cannot be tested without DNA. This CDR3 has 15 residues. Germline V gene data show CDR1 as SGHDT and CDR2 as YYEEEE. CDR3 amino acids: CASSFPQVYQETQYF.